Reported below is one T cell receptor (beta chain). Its antigen is not identified. Relative to the germline gene, one junction end is altered; a read error may explain this. Sequencing was performed with immunoSEQ multiplex PCR; in TCRdb, only in-frame clones are kept and a portion is missing. The sample lists some 42,000 clones, approximately 82% occurring once. The sample is drawn from a study of a mutant IDH1 vaccine in newly diagnosed glioma. Time point of the sample: week 47, end of study. Each dose delivered 300 ug of mutant IDH1 20-mer peptide subcutaneously with imiquimod. The CDR3 loop spans 14 amino acids. Germline CDR1 is SSHAT and CDR2 is FNYEAQ (reference sequence).

This clonotype was obtained from a man aged 18 to 29 with glioma. Some clones in this sample may be carry-over from other donors' samples. This rearrangement joins TRBV7-7 to TRBJ2-5; D is possibly TRBD2 (5 bases). The sequencing used PBMCs, collected from a glioma patient whose treatment included an IDH1 peptide vaccine. CDR3 DNA: TGTGCTAGCAGCCCGACAAGGGTTCGGGGGACCCAGTACTTC. Protein product: CASSPTRVRGTQYF.